Each of the 21 T cell receptor beta chains below was sequenced from the same sample in a study of T cell repertoires in cytomegalovirus infection (dated by TCRdb to the late 2010s). The sample was run on an Illumina HiSeq 1500. TCRdb passed the public sequencing reads through fastp at Q25 and MiXCR, retaining productive beta sequences. For every CDR3 protein sequence, its rows merge into one entry that carries the most common genes and DNA. Across this sample there are roughly 720,000 distinct CDR3 sequences, with roughly 36% seen only once. The top ten constitute 2.8% of the sample. Input material: PBMCs. These receptors all come from a human donor in good health (CMV status not recorded). Some clones in this sample may be carry-over from other donors' samples.

This clonotype was detected a few times. The chain uses TRBV28 and TRBJ2-2; the D is unclear. CDR3 length equals 14 residues. Germline CDR1 reads MDHEN; CDR2 reads SYDVKM. V dropped 5 bases and J dropped 7 bases, with 14 bases sitting between them. CDR3 in DNA: TGTGCCAGCAGTCCCCGGACCCGACGCGGGGAGCTGTTTTTT. Protein product: CASSPRTRRGELFF.

The rearrangement uses TRBV15 and TRBJ2-5; 7 bases agree with TRBD2. The CDR3 loop spans 17 amino acids. The germline V gene encodes CDR1 LNHNV and CDR2 YYDKDF (reference sequence). V dropped 8 bases and J dropped 2; count of bases not matched to a gene: 17. CDR3 DNA sequence: TGTGCCACCTCTCGAGAGTACGAAACGGGGGGTCAAGAGACCCAGTACTTC. Protein product: CATSREYETGGQETQYF.

The DNA of the CDR3 is TGTGCCAGCAGCTTCTTGGTGGAGACTGAAGCTTTCTTT. Translated: CASSFLVETEAFF. This rearrangement joins TRBV7-9 to TRBJ1-1; D call uncertain. CDR3 size: 13 residues. CDR1 SEHNR and CDR2 FQNEAQ come from the germline V gene (reference sequence). The V end lost 3 bases, the J end lost 5 bases, and 10 bases lay between the germline ends.

The chain carries TRBV7-9 and TRBJ2-5; 9 positions match TRBD1. From germline, CDR1 is SEHNR and CDR2 FQNEAQ (reference sequence). The V and J ends lost 4 bases and 7 bases, in that order; junction bases with no gene match: 7. The CDR3 runs 14 residues. The CDR3 spells CASSSSGQGRTQYF. The DNA of the CDR3 is TGTGCCAGCAGCTCCTCGGGACAGGGCAGGACCCAGTACTTC.

The J gene is TRBJ2-5, the V gene TRBV7-3, with D unclear. The CDR3 sequence is 15 residues long. V lost 1 base to trimming and J lost 0 bases, with 9 bases between them. Germline CDR1 SGHTA, CDR2 FQGTGA. The CDR3 loop reads CASSLSAGNQETQYF. The CDR3 bases are TGTGCCAGCAGCTTAAGTGCAGGCAACCAAGAGACCCAGTACTTC.

This clonotype has more than one count but fewer than ten. The J gene is TRBJ2-1, the V gene TRBV29-1; 7 bases line up with TRBD2. Losses at the gene ends were 7 bases for V and 2 bases for J; bases not matched to a gene: 11. Germline assignment: CDR1 SQVTM and CDR2 ANQGSEA. CDR3 size: 15 residues. CDR3 sequence (DNA): TGCAGCGCGAGGGTGCGGGAGTCGGCCTACAATGAGCAGTTCTTC. As protein: CSARVRESAYNEQFF.

The rearrangement uses TRBV20-1 and TRBJ1-1; D unresolved. CDR1 and CDR2 from the germline V gene are DFQATT and SNEGSKA (reference sequence). With 5 bases removed from V and 7 bases from J, the gap between germline ends came to 14 bases. The CDR3 has 12 amino acids. CDR3 region: CSALAPIFEAFF. In nucleotides, the CDR3 is TGCAGTGCTTTAGCGCCGATATTTGAAGCTTTCTTT.

This clonotype appeared a few times. This rearrangement joins TRBV20-1 to TRBJ2-5, with TRBD2 identical over 7 bases. The J segment lost 3 bases and the V segment lost 0 bases, leaving 4 bases of the junction unmatched. Germline CDR1 and CDR2: DFQATT and SNEGSKA (reference sequence). This CDR3 is 14 amino acids long. CDR3 sequence (DNA): TGCAGTGCTAGAGAGCGGGAGCCGAAAGAGACCCAGTACTTC. Protein product: CSAREREPKETQYF.

This chain joins TRBV5-1 and TRBJ2-1, with D maybe TRBD2 (6 bases). V gave up 3 bases and J gave up 0 bases, with 13 bases separating them. This CDR3 has 16 residues. The germline CDR1 and CDR2 sequences are SGHRS and YFSETQ. The CDR3 loop reads CASSSVSGISYNEQFF. CDR3 in DNA: TGCGCCAGCAGCTCCGTTAGCGGAATCTCCTACAATGAGCAGTTCTTC.

The chain combines TRBV3-1 with TRBJ1-3; D is uncertain. Looked up from germline, CDR1 is LGHDT and CDR2 is YNNKEL (reference sequence). The CDR3 runs to 16 residues. V was pared by 4 bases and J by 4 bases, with 17 bases between. The CDR3 region is CASSRGSGVQGNTIYF. The CDR3 nucleotides read TGTGCCAGCAGCCGAGGATCAGGTGTGCAGGGAAACACCATATATTTT.

This clonotype was counted a few times. The chain is built from TRBV10-3 and TRBJ1-2, with D perhaps matching TRBD1 (5 bases). V was shortened by 6 bases and J by 2 bases, with 10 bases between the two germline ends. The CDR3 sequence is 13 residues long. Looked up from germline, CDR1 is ENHRY and CDR2 is SYGVKD. The CDR3 protein is CAISLGANYGYTF. The CDR3 region has the DNA TGTGCCATCAGCCTAGGGGCGAACTATGGCTACACCTTC.

This clonotype has ten or more counts. This rearrangement joins TRBV6-1 to TRBJ2-7; TRBD1 might be the D (6 bases). V was shortened by 4 bases and J by 3 bases, with 10 bases between the two germline ends. Looked up from germline, CDR1 is MNHNS and CDR2 is SASEGT. The CDR3 runs to 13 residues. CDR3: CASSVEQGYEQYF. Written as DNA, the CDR3 is TGTGCCAGCAGTGTCGAACAGGGCTACGAGCAGTACTTC.

This sequence joins TRBV20-1 and TRBJ1-2; 7 nucleotides align to TRBD1. Germline V gene sequence: CDR1 DFQATT, CDR2 SNEGSKA (reference sequence). The CDR3 totals 14 residues. The V gene end was trimmed by 4 bases and the J gene end by 0 bases; junction bases not matched to a gene: 5. CDR3 loop: CSAKGTATNYGYTF. The CDR3 DNA sequence: TGCAGTGCTAAGGGGACAGCAACTAACTATGGCTACACCTTC.

The chain uses TRBV6-5 and TRBJ2-3; D is tentatively TRBD1 or TRBD2 (5 bases each). Trimming took off 5 bases at V and 4 bases at J, with 7 bases between the two ends. In germline, CDR1 is MNHEY, CDR2 SVGAGI. The CDR3 sequence is 12 residues long. The CDR3 reads CASSGTADTQYF. The CDR3 region has the DNA TGTGCCAGCAGTGGGACCGCAGATACGCAGTATTTT.

V is TRBV2 and J is TRBJ2-5, with 7 bases aligning to TRBD1. The CDR3 covers 17 residues. Germline V lookup: CDR1 SNHLY, CDR2 FYNNEI. V lost 3 bases and J lost 5; bases outside the gene matches: 15. The CDR3 coding sequence is TGTGCCAGCAGTGAGTTACGCTTGGTGACAGGGTTCGAGACCCAGTACTTC. Translating it yields CASSELRLVTGFETQYF.

This sequence joins TRBV28 and TRBJ2-1, with D unclear. CDR1 is MDHEN, CDR2 SYDVKM, per germline. The CDR3 consists of 14 residues. V was shortened by 3 bases and J by 3 bases, with 9 bases between the two germline ends. Here the CDR3 reads CASSLGLFYNEQFF. The CDR3 DNA reads TGTGCCAGCAGTTTGGGTCTCTTCTACAATGAGCAGTTCTTC. Full variable domain (remainder filled in from reference TRBV28 and TRBJ2-1): DVKVTQSSRYLVKRTGEKVFLECVQDMDHENMFWYRQDPGLGLRLIYFSYDVKMKEKGDIPEGYSVSREKKERFSLILESASTNQTSMYLCASSLGLFYNEQFFGPGTRLTVL.

This clonotype turned up a few times. This rearrangement joins TRBV12-3 or TRBV12-4 to TRBJ1-1, with D hard to call. The CDR3 consists of 13 residues. V lost 3 bases and J lost 8, with 13 bases in between. The CDR3 DNA sequence: TGTGCCAGCAGTTTCCTTGGGAGTCCCGAAGCTTTCTTT. It encodes CASSFLGSPEAFF.

This clonotype was counted many times. This rearrangement joins TRBV7-3 to TRBJ2-6; D is tentatively TRBD1 or TRBD2 (5 bases each). Trimming left V 3 bases short and J 3 bases short, with 9 bases between. The CDR3 length is 15 residues. Germline V CDR1 and CDR2: SGHTA, FQGTGA. The CDR3 DNA reads as TGTGCCAGCAGCTTTGGTGGGGGTGGGGCCAACGTCCTGACTTTC. Its translation is CASSFGGGGANVLTF.

This clonotype was seen at least ten times. The rearrangement joins TRBV12-3 or TRBV12-4 to TRBJ1-1; a weak D match, TRBD1 (5 bases). V gave up 1 base and J gave up 3 bases, with 15 bases separating them. This CDR3 contains 16 residues. The CDR3 DNA follows: TGTGCCAGCAGTTTAGAAGCGGGGGGTTGGGACACTGAAGCTTTCTTT. It codes for CASSLEAGGWDTEAFF.

This clonotype was seen ten or more times. J is TRBJ2-7 and V is TRBV11-2; the D gene is possibly TRBD2 (5 bases). The V gene lost 4 bases and the J gene lost 6 bases, with 16 bases spanning the gap. The CDR3 extends over 14 amino acids. CDR1 and CDR2 (germline): SGHAT, FQNNGV. CDR3 sequence reads: CASSWPPTSSEQYF. CDR3 DNA: TGTGCCAGCAGCTGGCCCCCTACTAGTTCCGAGCAGTACTTC. Filled out from reference TRBV11-2 and TRBJ2-7, the complete variable domain reads EAGVAQSPRYKIIEKRQSVAFWCNPISGHATLYWYQQILGQGPKLLIQFQNNGVVDDSQLPKDRFSAERLKGVDSTLKIQPAKLEDSAVYLCASSWPPTSSEQYFGPGTRLTVT.

The V and J genes are TRBV12-3 or TRBV12-4 and TRBJ2-3, with TRBD2 identical over 7 bases. With 2 bases clipped from V and 4 bases from J, the junction kept 12 bases outside the gene matches. This CDR3 has 17 residues. In nucleotides, the CDR3 is TGTGCCAGCAGTTTAACGGGCGGGAGTGATGACGCAGATACGCAGTATTTT. This sequence encodes CASSLTGGSDDADTQYF.